The rows below give T cell receptor beta chains drawn from one sample of a study of cytomegalovirus exposure and HLA in healthy donors. Using immunoSEQ multiplex PCR, the repertoire was profiled, and TCRdb retains in-frame clones only, with some absent. The sample records 150,000 to 200,000 clones, just under 90% being singletons. The material sequenced was PBMCs. The receptors originated from a woman under 30 in good health and CMV-seropositive. Each CDR3 is given with its conserved first and last residue. The D gene is left open where the match is weak. Not every row has a clone size; where given, it reads once, few, many or a size class.

clone_size	v_call	cdr3_length	d_call	j_call	cdr3_aa	cdr3_nt
.	TRBV6-5	14	TRBD2	TRBJ2-1	CASSYSRTSNEQFF	TGTGCCAGCAGTTACTCGCGGACTAGTAATGAGCAGTTCTTC
.	TRBV5-1	15	.	TRBJ1-3	CASSLFPGAGNTIYF	TGCGCCAGCAGCTTGTTCCCGGGTGCGGGAAACACCATATATTTT
.	TRBV30	12	.	TRBJ2-7	CAWSQGSYEQYF	TGTGCCTGGAGTCAGGGCTCCTACGAGCAGTACTTC
.	TRBV7-9	13	.	TRBJ2-5	CAAGPGSRMTQYF	TGTGCGGCGGGCCCGGGGAGTCGGATGACCCAGTACTTC
.	TRBV28	17	TRBD2	TRBJ2-3	CASSFISVTGGRDTQYF	TGTGCCAGCAGTTTTATCAGTGTGACTGGCGGGAGGGATACGCAGTATTTT
once	TRBV19	16	TRBD2	TRBJ2-7	CASSIARTSGHYEQYF	TGTGCCAGTAGTATAGCTAGGACTAGCGGTCACTACGAGCAGTACTTC
.	TRBV29-1	14	.	TRBJ2-2	CSPFQGSNTGELFF	TGCAGCCCCTTTCAGGGCTCGAACACCGGGGAGCTGTTTTTT
.	TRBV6-5	13	.	TRBJ2-7	CASSYSGPLEQYF	TGTGCCAGCAGTTACTCGGGCCCCCTCGAGCAGTACTTC
.	TRBV6-4	15	TRBD1	TRBJ2-3	CASSVETGSLDTQYF	TGTGCCAGCAGTGTAGAGACAGGGAGCCTCGATACGCAGTATTTT
.	TRBV30	10	.	TRBJ1-1	CAWSNSVAFF	TGTGCCTGGAGTAACTCGGTAGCTTTCTTT
.	TRBV21-1	15	.	TRBJ2-5	CASSKGGGRKETQYF	TGTGCCAGCAGCAAAGGGGGCGGGAGGAAGGAGACCCAGTACTTC
few	TRBV28	11	.	TRBJ2-7	CASSLQGEQYF	TGTGCCAGCAGCTTACAGGGCGAGCAGTACTTC
.	TRBV5-4	13	.	TRBJ2-5	CASSFSTEETQYF	TGTGCCAGCAGCTTCTCGACAGAAGAGACCCAGTACTTC
.	TRBV15	17	.	TRBJ1-5	CATSRDLLGAENQPQHF	TGTGCCACCAGCAGAGATCTACTGGGAGCCGAGAATCAGCCCCAGCATTTT
.	TRBV6-1	16	.	TRBJ1-5	CASSEVWGGRAQPQHF	TGTGCCAGCAGTGAAGTTTGGGGGGGGCGAGCTCAGCCCCAGCATTTT
.	TRBV5-1	16	TRBD1	TRBJ1-2	CASSGPGTVENYGYTF	TGCGCCAGCAGCGGACCCGGGACAGTTGAGAACTATGGCTACACCTTC
.	TRBV12-5	16	TRBD2	TRBJ2-3	CASGQLAGGTTDTQYF	TGTGCTAGTGGCCAACTAGCGGGAGGAACCACAGATACGCAGTATTTT
.	TRBV29-1	14	TRBD1	TRBJ2-7	CSVVSDRGLSEQYF	TGCAGCGTGGTGTCAGACAGGGGTCTCAGCGAGCAGTACTTC
.	TRBV25-1	15	.	TRBJ2-1	CASSPISQGSDEQFF	TGTGCCAGCAGTCCCATCTCACAGGGTTCCGATGAGCAGTTCTTC
.	TRBV6-1	15	.	TRBJ2-5	CASRGLLIKGETQYF	TGTGCCAGTAGGGGACTGTTAATCAAGGGGGAGACCCAGTACTTC
.	TRBV5-4	15	TRBD1	TRBJ2-2	CASRPGTGDSGELFF	TGTGCCAGCAGACCCGGGACAGGGGATTCCGGGGAGCTGTTTTTT
.	TRBV5-1	14	.	TRBJ2-3	CASSLAIQTDTQYF	TGCGCCAGCAGCTTGGCCATTCAGACAGATACGCAGTATTTT
.	TRBV6-1	13	.	TRBJ2-1	CASKWQDFNEQFF	TGTGCCAGCAAGTGGCAGGACTTCAATGAGCAGTTCTTC
.	TRBV5-1	17	.	TRBJ1-2	CASSLRDIVSSNYGYTF	TGCGCCAGCAGCCTTCGGGACATCGTCAGCTCTAACTATGGCTACACCTTC
few	TRBV28	14	TRBD2	TRBJ2-7	CASSFEREWSEQYF	TGTGCCAGCAGTTTTGAGCGGGAGTGGAGCGAGCAGTACTTC
.	TRBV6-6	15	.	TRBJ2-2	CASSSPDLNTGELFF	TGTGCCAGCAGTTCTCCGGACTTGAACACCGGGGAGCTGTTTTTT
.	TRBV2	16	.	TRBJ2-7	CASSPLDRSSSYEQYF	TGTGCCAGCAGCCCATTAGACAGGTCGAGCTCCTACGAGCAGTACTTC
.	TRBV9	15	.	TRBJ1-5	CASSVGGTPNQPQHF	TGTGCCAGCAGCGTAGGCGGGACGCCTAATCAGCCCCAGCATTTT
.	TRBV25-1	13	.	TRBJ1-1	CASSGTGGTEAFF	TGTGCCAGCAGTGGGACCGGAGGTACTGAAGCTTTCTTT
.	TRBV6-1	14	TRBD1	TRBJ2-7	CASGTGGHSYEQYF	TGTGCCAGTGGGACAGGGGGCCACTCCTACGAGCAGTACTTC
.	TRBV5-1	14	TRBD1	TRBJ1-2	CASTGGQGIVGYTF	TGCGCCAGCACCGGGGGACAGGGTATTGTCGGCTACACCTTC
.	TRBV30	16	.	TRBJ2-7	CAWSVAAATVANEQYF	TGTGCCTGGAGTGTAGCCGCTGCCACAGTGGCCAACGAGCAGTACTTC
once	TRBV7-9	15	.	TRBJ2-1	CASSPGRGTYNEQFF	TGTGCCAGCAGCCCCGGCAGGGGTACCTACAATGAGCAGTTCTTC
.	TRBV4-2	16	.	TRBJ1-4	CASSQELAQGGEKLFF	TGTGCCAGCAGCCAAGAACTTGCACAGGGCGGGGAAAAACTGTTTTTT
.	TRBV13	16	TRBD2	TRBJ2-1	CASSILSGRSHNEQFF	TGTGCCAGCAGCATCCTTAGCGGGAGGTCTCACAATGAGCAGTTCTTC
once	TRBV7-2	15	.	TRBJ1-5	CASSLRGGSNQPQHF	TGTGCCAGCAGTCTTAGGGGTGGTAGCAATCAGCCCCAGCATTTT
.	TRBV27	13	TRBD1	TRBJ1-2	CASSGQGYYGYTF	TGTGCCAGCAGCGGACAGGGGTACTATGGCTACACCTTC
.	TRBV4-1	14	TRBD1	TRBJ2-2	CASSQTGGPGELFF	TGCGCCAGCAGCCAAACAGGGGGCCCCGGGGAGCTGTTTTTT
few	TRBV10-3	13	.	TRBJ2-7	CAISAASSHEQYF	TGTGCCATCAGTGCAGCTAGCTCGCACGAGCAGTACTTC
.	TRBV18	15	.	TRBJ1-3	CASSPGGADGNTIYF	TGTGCCAGCTCACCAGGGGGCGCGGATGGAAACACCATATATTTT
.	TRBV27	12	.	TRBJ2-1	CAVRYHYNEQFF	TGTGCGGTCAGGTACCACTACAATGAGCAGTTCTTC
.	TRBV11-3	14	.	TRBJ2-2	CASSPRGSTGELFF	TGTGCCAGCAGCCCAAGGGGGAGCACCGGGGAGCTGTTTTTT
.	TRBV29-1	11	.	TRBJ2-7	CSVGRVNEQYF	TGCAGCGTTGGCAGGGTGAACGAGCAGTACTTC
once	TRBV5-1	16	.	TRBJ2-3	CASSPLTGKPGDTQYF	TGCGCCAGCAGCCCCCTGACCGGGAAGCCGGGAGATACGCAGTATTTT
.	TRBV19	17	.	TRBJ2-1	CASSNSRAKKLYNEQFF	TGTGCCAGTAGTAATAGCAGAGCTAAGAAACTCTACAATGAGCAGTTCTTC
few	TRBV10-1	13	.	TRBJ1-2	CASSPLGGYGYTF	TGCGCCAGCAGTCCGTTGGGAGGCTATGGCTACACCTTC